This T cell receptor beta chain came from a study of T cells after posttransplantation cyclophosphamide. Method: immunoSEQ multiplex PCR; TCRdb's copy keeps in-frame clones and lacks some. This sample has tens of thousands of clones; just over 90% occur once, and the top ten carry 2.5% to 3%. Peripheral blood was collected from the related graft donor on the marrow donation day. There are 13 residues in the CDR3. V lost 0 bases, J lost 7 bases, and 11 bases lay in between. Germline V gives CDR1 SGHRS, CDR2 YFSETQ. Sequencing was done on a sample of PBMCs. This receptor was taken from a young woman in good health and a related stem cell transplant donor. The chain has TRBV5-1 and TRBJ2-7; D is perhaps TRBD1 (6 bases). CDR3 DNA sequence: TGCGCCAGCAGCTTGGGCCAGGGGCGTGAGCAGTACTTC. As protein: CASSLGQGREQYF.